The 17 T cell receptor beta chains in this list originate from one sample, sequenced in a study of CXCR3-negative and CXCR3-positive naive CD8 T cells. The antigens for these receptors are not known. The authors made the TRB cDNA libraries by 5' RACE using UMI labels. TCRdb reprocessed the 5' RACE reads, with one entry per CDR3 protein and no DNA. The specimen's table records 80,000 to 100,000 distinct CDR3 sequences. Study outcomes and limitations: CXCR3-positive naive cells had TRB CDR3s that were more hydrophobic than CXCR3-negative naive cells had.

Sequencing used naive CXCR3+ CD8+ T cells from blood. Subset noted: CD45RO-CCR7+CD27+CD95- naive CD8+ T cells expressing CXCR3 (TNR3+). These receptors were collected from a human donor in good health. Some clones in this sample may be carry-over from other donors' samples.

The chain is built from TRBV20-1 and TRBJ2-1. Germline-derived CDR1 and CDR2 are DFQATT and SNEGSKA (reference sequence). The CDR3 extends over 15 amino acids. CDR3 sequence: CSAREYRSSYNEQFF.

This chain joins TRBV12-3 or TRBV12-4 and TRBJ2-5; TCRdb's assignment of TRBD1 cannot be checked, as there is no DNA. The CDR3 runs to 14 residues. This chain's CDR3 is CASSPDGVQGTQYF.

The V gene is TRBV5-1, the J gene TRBJ2-5; TCRdb indicates TRBD1, and absent DNA this call remains unverified. This CDR3 comprises 16 residues. In germline, CDR1 is SGHRS, CDR2 YFSETQ. CDR3 in amino acids: CASSSSRALYQETQYF.

The V call is TRBV28, the J call TRBJ1-4; TCRdb returns TRBD1, unconfirmable since there is no DNA. CDR1 MDHEN and CDR2 SYDVKM come from the germline V gene. The CDR3 spans 15 residues. The chain's CDR3 is CASSSGQQFNEKLFF.

The chain joins TRBV6-6 to TRBJ1-4; TCRdb returns TRBD1, unconfirmable since there is no DNA. Germline V gene sequence: CDR1 MNHNY, CDR2 SVGAGI (reference sequence). The CDR3 runs to 17 residues. CDR3 loop: CASRSYRERATNEKLFF.

The chain is built from TRBV28 and TRBJ2-5; TCRdb's D gene call, TRBD1, goes unchecked for lack of DNA. CDR3 length equals 13 residues. The V gene's germline CDR1 is MDHEN and CDR2 SYDVKM. The chain's CDR3 is CASGYRDQETQYF.

CDR3 region: CASSSGLAGVQETQYF. The chain recombines TRBV7-8 with TRBJ2-5; TCRdb's D gene call, TRBD2, goes unchecked for lack of DNA. This CDR3 contains 16 residues. Germline assignment: CDR1 SGHVS and CDR2 FQNEAQ.

The chain couples TRBV28 to TRBJ2-5; TCRdb's D gene call, TRBD1, goes unchecked for lack of DNA. This CDR3 has 14 residues. Germline assignment: CDR1 MDHEN and CDR2 SYDVKM. CDR3 loop: CASKLQGFFETQYF.

V and J are TRBV20-1 and TRBJ2-1; TCRdb designates TRBD2, a call that cannot be tested without DNA. The CDR3 runs 17 residues. Germline CDR1 reads DFQATT; CDR2 reads SNEGSKA (reference sequence). CDR3: CSARSRLAGYTYNEQFF.

The chain recombines TRBV27 with TRBJ2-7; TCRdb's D call, TRBD2, is unchecked because there is no DNA. The CDR3 loop spans 15 amino acids. The germline V gene encodes CDR1 MNHEY and CDR2 SMNVEV (reference sequence). CDR3 protein: CASSLYSGSSYEQYF.

V and J are TRBV12-3 or TRBV12-4 and TRBJ2-5; the D call of TRBD1 rests on TCRdb alone, since no DNA is present to check it. The length of the CDR3 is 15 residues. The chain's CDR3 is CASSLEGHKGETQYF.

The chain combines TRBV6-5 with TRBJ2-1; TCRdb calls TRBD1, which cannot be checked without DNA. CDR3 size: 13 residues. From germline, CDR1 is MNHEY and CDR2 SVGAGI. The chain's CDR3 is CASSFTGAPEQFF.

The rearrangement links TRBV27 to TRBJ2-4; TCRdb indicates TRBD1, and absent DNA this call remains unverified. The CDR3 runs to 15 residues. CDR1 MNHEY and CDR2 SMNVEV come from the germline V gene (reference sequence). The CDR3 here is CASSLGGLAKNIQYF.

The chain combines TRBV12-3 or TRBV12-4 with TRBJ1-1; TCRdb calls TRBD1, which cannot be checked without DNA. The CDR3 is 16 amino acids. Here the CDR3 reads CASSFTATGLNTEAFF.

This rearrangement joins TRBV28 to TRBJ2-5; TCRdb indicates TRBD1, and absent DNA this call remains unverified. CDR3 length: 12 residues. In germline, CDR1 is MDHEN, CDR2 SYDVKM. CDR3 residues: CASTPPRGTQYF. Filled out from reference TRBV28 and TRBJ2-5, the complete variable domain reads DVKVTQSSRYLVKRTGEKVFLECVQDMDHENMFWYRQDPGLGLRLIYFSYDVKMKEKGDIPEGYSVSREKKERFSLILESASTNQTSMYLCASTPPRGTQYFGPGTRLLVL.

The chain has TRBV28 and TRBJ2-1; TCRdb lists TRBD1, though no DNA is available to test this call. The CDR3 spans 15 residues. Germline CDR1 and CDR2: MDHEN and SYDVKM. CDR3 amino acids: CASSTRTDNYNEQFF.

The chain carries TRBV25-1 and TRBJ2-7; TCRdb designates TRBD2, a call that cannot be tested without DNA. There are 15 residues in the CDR3. Germline V gene sequence: CDR1 MGHDK, CDR2 SYGVNS. The CDR3 loop reads CASGRGGAGPYEQYF.